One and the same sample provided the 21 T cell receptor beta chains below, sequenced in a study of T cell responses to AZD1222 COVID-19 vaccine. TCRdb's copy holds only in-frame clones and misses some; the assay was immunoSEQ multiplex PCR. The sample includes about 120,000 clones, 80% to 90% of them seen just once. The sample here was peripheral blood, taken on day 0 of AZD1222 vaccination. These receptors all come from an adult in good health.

CDR3 residues: CASSMPGQGYEQYF. The CDR3 coding sequence is TGTGCCAGTAGTATGCCTGGACAGGGTTACGAGCAGTACTTC. The chain uses TRBV19 and TRBJ2-7, with 8 bases matching TRBD1. With 3 bases clipped from V and 4 bases from J, the junction kept 5 bases outside the gene matches. The CDR3 is made up of 14 amino acids. Germline-derived CDR1 and CDR2 are LNHDA and SQIVND (reference sequence).

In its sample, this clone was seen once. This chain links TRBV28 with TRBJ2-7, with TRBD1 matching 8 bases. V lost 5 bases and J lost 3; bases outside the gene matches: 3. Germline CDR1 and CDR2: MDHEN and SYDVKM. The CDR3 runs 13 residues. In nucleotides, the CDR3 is TGTGCCAGCAGTACGGACAGGGTCTACGAGCAGTACTTC. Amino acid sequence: CASSTDRVYEQYF.

CDR3 amino acids: CASSLVSDTEAFF. CDR3 sequence (DNA): TGTGCCAGCAGTTTAGTGAGTGATACTGAAGCTTTCTTT. The V and J genes are TRBV12-3 or TRBV12-4 and TRBJ1-1; D remains ambiguous. This CDR3 is built from 13 residues. V lost 1 base, J lost 5 bases, and 8 bases lay in between.

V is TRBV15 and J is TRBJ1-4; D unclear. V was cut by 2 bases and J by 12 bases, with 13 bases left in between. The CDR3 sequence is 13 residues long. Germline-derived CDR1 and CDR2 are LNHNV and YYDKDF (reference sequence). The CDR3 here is CATSRLGYGELFF. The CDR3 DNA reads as TGTGCCACCAGCAGACTAGGGTATGGGGAACTGTTTTTT.

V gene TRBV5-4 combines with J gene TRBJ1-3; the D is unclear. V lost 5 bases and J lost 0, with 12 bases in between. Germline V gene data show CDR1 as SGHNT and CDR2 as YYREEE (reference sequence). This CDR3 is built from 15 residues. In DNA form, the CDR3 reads TGTGCCAGCAGTCTGGACGTAGACTCTGGAAACACCATATATTTT. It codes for CASSLDVDSGNTIYF.

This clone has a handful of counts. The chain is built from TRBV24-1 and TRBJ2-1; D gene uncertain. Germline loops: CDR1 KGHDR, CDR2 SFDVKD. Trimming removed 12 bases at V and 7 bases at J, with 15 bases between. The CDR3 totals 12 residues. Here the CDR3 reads CAVSQGVNEQFF. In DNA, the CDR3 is TGTGCCGTGTCCCAAGGAGTGAATGAGCAGTTCTTC.

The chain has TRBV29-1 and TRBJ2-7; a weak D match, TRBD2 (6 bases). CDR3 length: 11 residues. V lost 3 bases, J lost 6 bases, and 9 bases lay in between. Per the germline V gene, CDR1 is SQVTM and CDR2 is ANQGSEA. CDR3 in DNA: TGCAGCGTTGACGGGGGTTTCGAGCAGTACTTC. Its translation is CSVDGGFEQYF.

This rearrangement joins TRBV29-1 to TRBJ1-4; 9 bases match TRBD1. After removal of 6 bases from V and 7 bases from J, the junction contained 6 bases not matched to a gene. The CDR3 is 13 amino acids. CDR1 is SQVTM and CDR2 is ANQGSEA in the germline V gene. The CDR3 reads CSVVDRGGEKLFF. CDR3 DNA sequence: TGCAGCGTAGTGGACAGGGGAGGTGAAAAACTGTTTTTT.

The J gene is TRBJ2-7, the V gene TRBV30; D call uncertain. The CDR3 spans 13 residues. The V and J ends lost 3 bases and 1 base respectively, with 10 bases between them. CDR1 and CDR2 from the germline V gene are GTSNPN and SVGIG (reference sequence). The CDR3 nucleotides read TGTGCCTGGAGCGACGGACGGTCCTACGAGCAGTACTTC. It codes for CAWSDGRSYEQYF. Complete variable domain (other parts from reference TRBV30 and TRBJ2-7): SQTIHQWPATLVQPVGSPLSLECTVEGTSNPNLYWYRQAAGRGLQLLFYSVGIGQISSEVPQNLSASRPQDRQFILSSKKLLLSDSGFYLCAWSDGRSYEQYFGPGTRLTVT.

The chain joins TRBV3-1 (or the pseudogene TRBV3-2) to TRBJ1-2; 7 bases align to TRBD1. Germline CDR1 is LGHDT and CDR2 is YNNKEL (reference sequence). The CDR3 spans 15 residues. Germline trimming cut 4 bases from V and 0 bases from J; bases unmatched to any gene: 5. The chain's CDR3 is CASSRDRAANYGYTF. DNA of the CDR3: TGTGCCAGCAGCCGCGACAGGGCCGCTAACTATGGCTACACCTTC.

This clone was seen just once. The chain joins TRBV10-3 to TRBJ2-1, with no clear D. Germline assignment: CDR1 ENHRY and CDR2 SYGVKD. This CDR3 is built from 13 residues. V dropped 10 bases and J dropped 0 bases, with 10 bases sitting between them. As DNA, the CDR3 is TGTGCCACCGCCCGGGCCTCCTACAATGAGCAGTTCTTC. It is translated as CATARASYNEQFF.

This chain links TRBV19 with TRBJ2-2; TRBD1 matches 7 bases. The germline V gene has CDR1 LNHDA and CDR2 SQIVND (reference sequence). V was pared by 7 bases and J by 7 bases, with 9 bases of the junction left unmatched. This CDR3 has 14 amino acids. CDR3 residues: CASTRQGSGGELFF. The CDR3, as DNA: TGTGCCAGTACCAGACAGGGAAGCGGCGGGGAGCTGTTTTTT.

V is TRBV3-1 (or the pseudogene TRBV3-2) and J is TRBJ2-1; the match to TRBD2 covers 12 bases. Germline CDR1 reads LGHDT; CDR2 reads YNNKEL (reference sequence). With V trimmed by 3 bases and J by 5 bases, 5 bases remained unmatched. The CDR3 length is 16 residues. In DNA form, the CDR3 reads TGTGCCAGCAGCCAGACGCTAGCGGGGGGGAACAATGAGCAGTTCTTC. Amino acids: CASSQTLAGGNNEQFF.

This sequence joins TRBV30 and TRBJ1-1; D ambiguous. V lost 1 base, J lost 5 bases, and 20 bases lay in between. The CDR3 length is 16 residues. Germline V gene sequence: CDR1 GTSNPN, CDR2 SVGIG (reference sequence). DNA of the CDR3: TGTGCCTGGAGTGCCGACTACGGCACCGTGGGGACTGAAGCTTTCTTT. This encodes CAWSADYGTVGTEAFF.

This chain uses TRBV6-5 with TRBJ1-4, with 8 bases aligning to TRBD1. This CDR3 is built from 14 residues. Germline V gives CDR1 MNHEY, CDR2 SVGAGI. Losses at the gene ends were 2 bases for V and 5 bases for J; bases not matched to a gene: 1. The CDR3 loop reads CASSYGQGNEKLFF. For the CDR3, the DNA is TGTGCCAGCAGTTACGGACAGGGCAATGAAAAACTGTTTTTT.

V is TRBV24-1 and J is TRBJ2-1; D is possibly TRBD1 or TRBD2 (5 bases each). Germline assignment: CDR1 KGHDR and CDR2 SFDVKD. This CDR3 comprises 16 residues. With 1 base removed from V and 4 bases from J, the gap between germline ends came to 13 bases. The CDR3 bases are TGTGCCACCAGTGATTTAGGATGGGACGGATACAATGAGCAGTTCTTC. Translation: CATSDLGWDGYNEQFF.

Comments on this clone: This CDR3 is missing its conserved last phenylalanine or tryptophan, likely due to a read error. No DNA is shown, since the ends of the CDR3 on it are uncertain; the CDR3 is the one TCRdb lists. CDR3 amino acids: CASSYEDRE. The V gene is TRBV6-6, the J gene TRBJ2-7; the DNA was not used to check the table's D call, TRBD1. The CDR3 numbers 9 amino acids, ends counted. Germline loops: CDR1 MNHNY, CDR2 SVGAGI (reference sequence).

CDR3 DNA: TGCAGCGCTCGACTGGGACAGGAATACAATGAGCAGTTCTTC. This sequence encodes CSARLGQEYNEQFF. The chain uses TRBV29-1 and TRBJ2-1; the match to TRBD1 covers 8 bases. The CDR3 sequence is 14 residues long. Germline V CDR1 and CDR2: SQVTM, ANQGSEA. Losses at the gene ends were 7 bases for V and 4 bases for J; bases not matched to a gene: 9.

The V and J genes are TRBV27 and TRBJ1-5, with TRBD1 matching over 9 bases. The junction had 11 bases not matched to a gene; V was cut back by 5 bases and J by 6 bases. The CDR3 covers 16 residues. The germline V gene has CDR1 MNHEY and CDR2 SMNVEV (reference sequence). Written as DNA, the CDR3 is TGTGCCAGCAGTCCCTCAGGACAGGGGTATCTTCAGCCCCAGCATTTT. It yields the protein CASSPSGQGYLQPQHF.

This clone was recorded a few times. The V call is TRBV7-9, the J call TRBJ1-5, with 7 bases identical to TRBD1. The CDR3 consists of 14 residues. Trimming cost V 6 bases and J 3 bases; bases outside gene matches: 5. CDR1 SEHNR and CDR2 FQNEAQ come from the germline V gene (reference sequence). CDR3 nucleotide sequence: TGTGCCAGCAGTACGGGACAGTACAATCAGCCCCAGCATTTT. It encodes CASSTGQYNQPQHF.

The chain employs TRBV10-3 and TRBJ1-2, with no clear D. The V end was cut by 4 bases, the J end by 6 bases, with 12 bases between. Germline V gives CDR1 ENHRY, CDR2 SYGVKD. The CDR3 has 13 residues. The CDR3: CAISVSDQDGYTF. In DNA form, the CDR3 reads TGTGCCATCAGTGTATCCGACCAGGATGGCTACACCTTC.